The 9 T cell receptor beta chains below come from one sample, sequenced in a study of cytomegalovirus exposure and HLA in healthy donors. A multiplex PCR was run with 60 Vbeta primers and 13 Jbeta primers. TCRdb's table, derived via immunoSEQ multiplex PCR, lists solely in-frame clones and lacks some. The sample yields 130,000 to 150,000 clones, around 75% seen once. Material for sequencing was PBMCs. Source of these receptors: a man aged 55 to 69 in good health and CMV-seronegative.

There are a few counts of this clone. V and J are TRBV21-1 and TRBJ1-5; TRBD1, the table's D call, was not compared with the DNA. TRBV21-1 corresponds to a pseudogene. The CDR3 runs to 18 residues. This CDR3 reads CASSKSSRGREAFQPQHF. The CDR3 nucleotides read TGTGCCAGCAGCAAAAGCTCAAGGGGCCGTGAAGCCTTTCAGCCCCAGCATTTT.

This rearrangement joins TRBV10-3 to TRBJ2-1; 8 bases align to TRBD2. There are 16 residues in the CDR3. The V segment lost 5 bases and the J segment 4 bases; nucleotides outside the gene matches: 10. Germline V gene lookup returns CDR1 ENHRY and CDR2 SYGVKD. CDR3 loop: CAISTLVLAGYNEQFF. In DNA form, the CDR3 reads TGTGCCATCAGTACCCTGGTGTTAGCGGGATACAATGAGCAGTTCTTC.

For the CDR3, the DNA is TGTGCCAGCAGCTTCCTACAGGGGGCTACACGAGGCTACACCTTC. Amino acids: CASSFLQGATRGYTF. This chain connects TRBV27 to TRBJ1-2; TRBD1 aligns across 9 bases. J was trimmed by 8 bases and V by 6 bases; bases with no gene match: 13. Germline CDR1 is MNHEY and CDR2 is SMNVEV (reference sequence). The CDR3 spans 15 residues.

This clone was detected a few times. J is TRBJ1-1 and V is TRBV4-1; D remains unclear. This CDR3 spans 15 amino acids. CDR1 is MGHRA, CDR2 YSYEKL, per germline. With 1 base removed from V and 0 bases from J, the gap between germline ends came to 9 bases. The DNA of the CDR3 is TGCGCCAGCAGCCAAGTCGGGTCCTTGAACACTGAAGCTTTCTTT. It translates to CASSQVGSLNTEAFF.

The V gene is TRBV7-9, the J gene TRBJ2-2; 7 bases line up with TRBD2. The CDR3 has 13 amino acids. CDR1 and CDR2 from the germline V gene are SEHNR and FQNEAQ (reference sequence). The trim removed 5 bases at V and 6 bases at J, leaving 3 bases unmatched. The CDR3 DNA is TGTGCCAGCAGCCCGGGGGGAGCCGGGGAGCTGTTTTTT. It encodes CASSPGGAGELFF.

This clone has more than one count but fewer than ten. J is TRBJ1-1 and V is TRBV18; 9 nucleotides match TRBD1. Germline CDR1 is KGHSH and CDR2 is LQKENI. V trimming: 2 bases; J trimming: 6 bases; junction bases outside the gene matches: 7. The CDR3 is 15 amino acids. The CDR3 loop is CASSPKRTGEAEAFF. For the CDR3, the DNA is TGTGCCAGCTCACCAAAGAGGACAGGGGAGGCTGAAGCTTTCTTT.

A remark on this clone: Its ends do not fully match the called genes, so a read error is possible. The CDR3 sequence is CASSEARGQISF. In DNA, the CDR3 is TGTGCCAGCAGTGAAGCGAGGGGACAGATTTCCTTC. The chain links TRBV6-1 to TRBJ2-7, with TRBD1 identical over 7 bases. CDR3 length equals 12 residues. Germline lookup yields CDR1 MNHNS and CDR2 SASEGT.

The J gene is TRBJ2-7, the V gene TRBV18, with TRBD2 matching over 10 bases. V was pared by 2 bases and J by 7 bases, with 8 bases of the junction left unmatched. Germline loops: CDR1 KGHSH, CDR2 LQKENI. The CDR3 spans 15 residues. The CDR3 is CASSPTGTSEKEQYF. CDR3 sequence (DNA): TGTGCCAGCTCACCAACCGGGACTAGCGAGAAGGAGCAGTACTTC.

This sequence joins TRBV11-2 and TRBJ2-3; a weak D match, TRBD2 (5 bases). The V end was cut by 0 bases, the J end by 1 base, with 11 bases between. Germline V gives CDR1 SGHAT, CDR2 FQNNGV. The CDR3 consists of 16 residues. CDR3 protein: CASSLDRSGGTDTQYF. CDR3 in DNA: TGTGCCAGCAGCTTAGATCGAAGCGGAGGCACAGATACGCAGTATTTT.